A selection of T cell receptor beta chains follows, all from one sample in a study of shared T cell receptors in the human thymus. Sequencing was performed with immunoSEQ multiplex PCR; in TCRdb, only in-frame clones are kept and a portion is missing. The data show under 450,000 clones, roughly 94% seen once. Sequenced: thymocytes. These receptors were taken from a human donor. CDR3s include the opening cysteine and the closing phenylalanine or tryptophan. The D gene is left open where the match is weak. Part of the rows lack a size; the others show once, few, many or a class for expanded clones.

d_call j_call v_call clone_size cdr3_nt cdr3_aa
TRBD1 TRBJ1-1 TRBV7-2 NA TGTGCCAGCAGCCCAGTTTGGGACAGGCCGAACACTGAAGCTTTCTTT CASSPVWDRPNTEAFF
NA TRBJ2-7 TRBV27 NA TGTGCCAGCAGGAGACAAAAGCGGGCCACCTACGAGCAGTACTTC CASRRQKRATYEQYF
TRBD1 TRBJ1-2 TRBV28 NA TGTGCCAGCAGTCCGAAACCACCGGGACAGGGAAAGAACGGCTACACCTTC CASSPKPPGQGKNGYTF
TRBD1 TRBJ2-1 TRBV28 NA TGTGCCAGCAGTCCCGCTCGCCCGACAGGGGGAGGCAATGAGCAGTTCTTC CASSPARPTGGGNEQFF
NA TRBJ2-1 TRBV19 NA TGTGCCAGTAGTATTTATGCGGGTATCTCCTACAATGAGCAGTTCTTC CASSIYAGISYNEQFF
NA TRBJ2-7 TRBV20-1 NA TGCAGTGCGTCCGGGGCAACGTTTTTC CSASGATFF
NA TRBJ2-1 TRBV5-4 once TGTGCCAGCAGTGGGACGGCTACCTACAATGAGCAGTTCTTC CASSGTATYNEQFF
NA TRBJ1-5 TRBV10-2 NA TGCGCCAGCAGGGTCTCCTCGGGGGATCAGCCCCAGCATTTT CASRVSSGDQPQHF
TRBD1 TRBJ1-6 TRBV5-4 NA TGTGCCAGCAGTTACGGGACAGGGTTAAATTCACCCCTCCACTTT CASSYGTGLNSPLHF
NA TRBJ2-2 TRBV27 NA TGTGCCAGCAGTTCGCATCGGGGGTGGAACACCGGGGAGCTGTTTTTT CASSSHRGWNTGELFF
NA TRBJ2-3 TRBV4-1 NA TGCGCCAGCAGCCCTCGTTTTTCGGAGAACAGCACAGATACGCAGTATTTT CASSPRFSENSTDTQYF
NA TRBJ2-3 TRBV18 NA TGTGCCAGCTCACCTCCAGGGTCTGGCACAGATACGCAGTATTTT CASSPPGSGTDTQYF
TRBD1 TRBJ1-2 TRBV30 NA TGTGCCTGGGGCACAGGGGGGGTTGGCTACACCTTC CAWGTGGVGYTF
TRBD1 TRBJ1-2 TRBV28 NA TGTGCCAGCAGCCCTGACAGGGAGGCCTATGGCTACACCTTC CASSPDREAYGYTF
TRBD2 TRBJ2-6 TRBV4-3 NA TGCGCCAGCCGAACCCGAACCCCGGGACTAGCGGCCCTTGGGGCCAACGTCCTGACTTTC CASRTRTPGLAALGANVLTF
NA TRBJ2-2 TRBV15 NA TGTGCCACCAGCAGACGCCAGGGGAGCGGCGGGGAGCTGTTTTTT CATSRRQGSGGELFF
NA TRBJ2-5 TRBV29-1 NA TGCAGCGTTGATAAAGGGTCAGGTCCAGGGGAGACCCAGTACTTC CSVDKGSGPGETQYF
TRBD1 TRBJ2-7 TRBV27 NA TGTGCCAGCAGTTTATCCACACCCCGGGACAGGAGCTCCTACGAGCAGTACTTC CASSLSTPRDRSSYEQYF
NA TRBJ1-1 TRBV28 NA TGTGCCAGCAGTCCCGGGGAATTAGCTTTCTTT CASSPGELAFF
NA TRBJ2-1 TRBV28 once TGTGCCAGCAGTGTGAGGGGGTGGGATGAGCAGTTCTTC CASSVRGWDEQFF
NA TRBJ2-7 TRBV28 NA TGTGCCAGCAGTCGTCCGGGACACCCGTTTATCCAGCAGTACTTC CASSRPGHPFIQQYF
TRBD2 TRBJ2-3 TRBV6-1 NA TGTGCCAGCAGTGGACTAGCGGGTAGCACAGATACGCAGTATTTT CASSGLAGSTDTQYF
NA TRBJ2-7 TRBV4-1 NA TGCGCCAGCAGCCCCCAGCTAGCTGCATACGAGCAGTACTTC CASSPQLAAYEQYF
NA TRBJ2-1 TRBV19 NA TGTGCCAGTAGTATAGAGCGTCCCTCACACAATGAGCAGTTCTTC CASSIERPSHNEQFF
NA TRBJ1-1 TRBV27 NA TGTGCCAGCAGCATAAGGCCTGGCGGGAACACTGAAGCTTTCTTT CASSIRPGGNTEAFF
TRBD1 TRBJ1-5 TRBV5-8 NA TGTGCCAGCAGCTTCACCGGGACAGGGGGTTATCCGCCCCAGCATTTT CASSFTGTGGYPPQHF
NA TRBJ1-1 TRBV7-2 NA TGTGCCAGCAGCCCTCGCCAGGGTGCGGCTGAAGCTTTCTTT CASSPRQGAAEAFF
NA TRBJ2-1 TRBV19 NA TGTGCCAGTACCCCACCCCCTCCCCCACCAGGGATGCGGAATGAGCAGTTCTTC CASTPPPPPPGMRNEQFF
NA TRBJ2-6 TRBV5-8 NA TGTGCCAGCAGCTCTGAGGACAGTCCTCTAATCTCTGGGGCCAACGTCCTGACTTTC CASSSEDSPLISGANVLTF
NA TRBJ2-5 TRBV14 NA TGTGCCAGCAGCCAAGAATTGAGCGAGACCCAGTACTTC CASSQELSETQYF
TRBD1 TRBJ1-2 TRBV28 NA TGTGCCAGCAGTTTAGTTTTCATGACAGGGGGCCTTTTCTTCTATGGCTACACCTTC CASSLVFMTGGLFFYGYTF
TRBD2 TRBJ2-7 TRBV11-2 NA TGTGCCAGCACCGTAGGGACTAGCGGGAGGGCCTCGGGATACGAGCAGTACTTC CASTVGTSGRASGYEQYF
NA TRBJ2-7 TRBV2 NA TGTGCCAGCAGCTACCCTGCAGGGCCTAGCTCCTACGAGCAGTACTTC CASSYPAGPSSYEQYF
TRBD1 TRBJ1-2 TRBV28 NA TGTGCCAGCAGGCGAGGACAGGGGAACTATGGCTACACCTTC CASRRGQGNYGYTF
NA TRBJ1-5 TRBV29-1 NA TGCAGCGTTGAAGATAGAGGGAAGCAGCCCCAGCATTTT CSVEDRGKQPQHF
TRBD2 TRBJ2-7 TRBV27 once TGTGCCAGCAGTCCTTCGACTAGCGAAACTCCCTACGAGCAGTACTTC CASSPSTSETPYEQYF
TRBD1 TRBJ1-2 TRBV30 NA TGTGCCTGGGGGGCAGGGGGTCAACACCCTTCTCGTAGTGGCTACACCTTC CAWGAGGQHPSRSGYTF
NA TRBJ2-2 TRBV5-4 NA TGTGCCAGCAGCCCAAGGGACCCGGGCGGGGAGCTGTTTTTT CASSPRDPGGELFF
NA TRBJ1-3 TRBV6-1 NA TGTGCCAGCAGCGATGACTCTGGAAACACCATATATTTT CASSDDSGNTIYF
NA TRBJ2-7 TRBV20-1 NA TGCAGTGCTATGGGCTCCTTCGAGCAGTACTTC CSAMGSFEQYF
NA TRBJ2-1 TRBV9 NA TGTGCCAGCAGCCCTGCAGGCTCTCCGTGGAATGAGCAGTTCTTC CASSPAGSPWNEQFF
NA TRBJ1-2 TRBV6-1 NA TGTGCCAGCAGTGAATCAGGGAGTAACTATGGCTACACCTTC CASSESGSNYGYTF
NA TRBJ2-1 TRBV10-3 NA TGTGCCATCAGCGTCCAGCCTAGGACCCAGCTAACCTACAATGAGCAGTTCTTC CAISVQPRTQLTYNEQFF
NA TRBJ2-3 TRBV28 NA TGTGCCAGCAGTTTTGACGACACAGATACGCAGTATTTT CASSFDDTDTQYF